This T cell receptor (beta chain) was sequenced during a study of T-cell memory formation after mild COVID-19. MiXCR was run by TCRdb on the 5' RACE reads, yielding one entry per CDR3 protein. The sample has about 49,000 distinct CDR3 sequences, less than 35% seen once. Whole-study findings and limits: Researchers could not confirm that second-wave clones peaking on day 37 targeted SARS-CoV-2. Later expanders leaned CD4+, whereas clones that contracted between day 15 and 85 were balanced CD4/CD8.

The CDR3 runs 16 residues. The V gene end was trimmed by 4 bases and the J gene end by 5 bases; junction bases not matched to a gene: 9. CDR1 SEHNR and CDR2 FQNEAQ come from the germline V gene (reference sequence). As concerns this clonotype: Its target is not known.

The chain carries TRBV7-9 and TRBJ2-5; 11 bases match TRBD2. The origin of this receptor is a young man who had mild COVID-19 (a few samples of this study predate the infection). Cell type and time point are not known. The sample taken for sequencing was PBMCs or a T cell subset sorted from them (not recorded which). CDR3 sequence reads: CASSSATSGVGETQYF. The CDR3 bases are TGTGCCAGCAGCTCCGCGACTAGCGGGGTGGGGGAGACCCAGTACTTC.